This is a list of T cell receptor beta chains from one sample in a study of shared clonotypes between healthy human individuals. Data came from immunoSEQ multiplex PCR; TCRdb stores just in-frame clones and leaves some out. The table records about 450,000 clones, 70% to 80% of them present only once. The specimen sequenced was PBMCs. Receptor source: a woman aged 40 to 49 in good health. Some clones in this sample may be carry-over from other donors' samples. CDR3s include the opening cysteine and the closing phenylalanine or tryptophan. A D gene is named only where the DNA matches it firmly. Not every row has a clone size; where given, it reads once, few, many or a size class.

D: -
J: TRBJ2-5
size: few
V: TRBV28
DNA: TGTGCCAGCACCCCCCCCAGGCAGAACCTAGAGACCCAGTACTTC
CDR3: CASTPPRQNLETQYF

D: TRBD1
J: TRBJ2-2
size: -
V: TRBV5-1
DNA: TGCGCCAGCAGCTTAGGGACAGGGGATACCGGGGAGCTGTTTTTT
CDR3: CASSLGTGDTGELFF

D: -
J: TRBJ2-6
size: -
V: TRBV28
DNA: TGTGCCAGCAGGGCCATCGGCTCTGGGGCCAACGTCCTGACTTTC
CDR3: CASRAIGSGANVLTF

D: -
J: TRBJ2-5
size: -
V: TRBV5-4
DNA: TGTGCCAGCAGCTTGGGGGTAGGGAACCAAGAGACCCAGTACTTC
CDR3: CASSLGVGNQETQYF

D: TRBD1
J: TRBJ2-5
size: -
V: TRBV7-2
DNA: TGTGCCAGCAGCCCCCGGGACAGACAGACCCAGTACTTC
CDR3: CASSPRDRQTQYF

D: -
J: TRBJ2-6
size: once
V: TRBV18
DNA: TGTGCCACAGGAGGCTCTGGGGCCAACGTCCTGACTTTC
CDR3: CATGGSGANVLTF

D: -
J: TRBJ2-2
size: -
V: TRBV4-1
DNA: TGCGCCAGCAGCCAAGGAGGGGAGCTGTTTTTT
CDR3: CASSQGGELFF

D: -
J: TRBJ1-6
size: -
V: TRBV7-2
DNA: TGTGCCAGCAGCTTATGGGGAGGGGCGAACAATTCACCCCTCCACTTT
CDR3: CASSLWGGANNSPLHF

D: -
J: TRBJ1-1
size: -
V: TRBV28
DNA: TGTGCCAGCAGTTTTGAAGTTGTGGAGACTTTGAACACTGAAGCTTTCTTT
CDR3: CASSFEVVETLNTEAFF

D: -
J: TRBJ2-1
size: -
V: TRBV18
DNA: TGTGCCAGCTCACCAGTAGGGGGGTTAAGCTCCTACAATGAGCAGTTCTTC
CDR3: CASSPVGGLSSYNEQFF

D: -
J: TRBJ1-1
size: few
V: TRBV4-2
DNA: TGTGCCAGCAGCCAAGATACAGGGCTGAACACTGAAGCTTTCTTT
CDR3: CASSQDTGLNTEAFF

D: TRBD2
J: TRBJ2-5
size: -
V: TRBV15
DNA: TGTGCCACCAGCGGAGTTCGGCTAGCGGGAGGGCCGCGGGAGACCCAGTACTTC
CDR3: CATSGVRLAGGPRETQYF

D: TRBD1
J: TRBJ1-1
size: -
V: TRBV5-4
DNA: TGTGCCAGCAGCCCCGGACAGGGGGCTAATCCTGAAGCTTTCTTT
CDR3: CASSPGQGANPEAFF

D: -
J: TRBJ2-1
size: few
V: TRBV6-1
DNA: TGTGCCAGCACCTGGAGGGGGGTGTCCTACAATGAGCAGTTCTTC
CDR3: CASTWRGVSYNEQFF

D: -
J: TRBJ1-3
size: -
V: TRBV11-2
DNA: TGTGCCAGCAGCTTAGGTCATGGAAACACCATATATTTT
CDR3: CASSLGHGNTIYF

D: TRBD1
J: TRBJ1-1
size: -
V: TRBV11-2
DNA: TGTGCCAGCAGCCCCGCCCCCCCCGGGACAGGGGGATGGGACACTGAAGCTTTCTTT
CDR3: CASSPAPPGTGGWDTEAFF

D: TRBD2
J: TRBJ2-5
size: -
V: TRBV19
DNA: TGTGCCAGTACTACTAGCGGGAGGGAGACCCAGTACTTC
CDR3: CASTTSGRETQYF

D: TRBD1
J: TRBJ1-1
size: -
V: TRBV20-1
DNA: TGCAGTGCTTCGGACAGGAAAGCTTTCTTT
CDR3: CSASDRKAFF

D: -
J: TRBJ1-3
size: -
V: TRBV5-1
DNA: TGCGCCAGCAGCTTTGGGACACGTACTGGAAACACCATATATTTT
CDR3: CASSFGTRTGNTIYF

D: -
J: TRBJ1-2
size: -
V: TRBV10-3
DNA: TGTGCCATCACCGATGGGAGGTGGGAAGGCTACACCTTC
CDR3: CAITDGRWEGYTF

D: -
J: TRBJ1-3
size: -
V: TRBV5-1
DNA: TGCGCCAGCAGCTCCTCGGGAACGGGAAACACCATATATTTT
CDR3: CASSSSGTGNTIYF

D: -
J: TRBJ2-6
size: -
V: TRBV30
DNA: TGTGCCAGTACAGGGGAGGCTGGGGCCAACGTCCTGACTTTC
CDR3: CASTGEAGANVLTF

D: -
J: TRBJ2-4
size: -
V: TRBV19
DNA: TGTGCCAGTACCGAACGGGGGTTCGAGATATCCAAAAACATTCAGTACTTC
CDR3: CASTERGFEISKNIQYF

D: -
J: TRBJ1-4
size: -
V: TRBV18
DNA: TGTGCCAGCTCACCATCGCCGACAGTTGATGGAAAACTGTTTTTT
CDR3: CASSPSPTVDGKLFF

D: -
J: TRBJ2-1
size: few
V: TRBV2
DNA: TGTGCCAGCAGTGATTCACGTTCCGGGGAGCAGTTCTTC
CDR3: CASSDSRSGEQFF

D: TRBD1
J: TRBJ1-6
size: -
V: TRBV7-9
DNA: TGTGCCAGCAGCGGACAGGGGGCAGGGTCACCCCTCCACTTT
CDR3: CASSGQGAGSPLHF

D: -
J: TRBJ2-7
size: -
V: TRBV18
DNA: TGTGCCAGCTCAGCTACAGGGATGAGGAGCTACGAGCAGTACTTC
CDR3: CASSATGMRSYEQYF

D: -
J: TRBJ2-1
size: once
V: TRBV29-1
DNA: TGCAGCGGGTCAGATTACAATGAGCAGTTCTTC
CDR3: CSGSDYNEQFF

D: TRBD2
J: TRBJ2-3
size: -
V: TRBV5-1
DNA: TGCGCCAGCAGCTTTGGACTAGCGGGAGGTCGTGAAGGCACAGATACGCAGTATTTT
CDR3: CASSFGLAGGREGTDTQYF

D: TRBD1
J: TRBJ1-2
size: once
V: TRBV10-3
DNA: TGTGCCATTTCCCAGGGGGGATTAAACTATGGCTACACCTTC
CDR3: CAISQGGLNYGYTF

D: -
J: TRBJ2-7
size: -
V: TRBV21-1
DNA: TGTGCCAGCACCCCGGGCCACTCCTACGAGCAGTACTTC
CDR3: CASTPGHSYEQYF

D: -
J: TRBJ1-2
size: few
V: TRBV27
DNA: TGTGCCAGCAGTTTATCGGCAGGGAATGGCTACACCTTC
CDR3: CASSLSAGNGYTF

D: TRBD1
J: TRBJ2-1
size: few
V: TRBV28
DNA: TGTGCCAGCAGGTCATCCCGCGGAGGACAGGTATACAATGAGCAGTTCTTC
CDR3: CASRSSRGGQVYNEQFF

D: -
J: TRBJ2-7
size: -
V: TRBV4-1
DNA: TGCGCCAGCAGCCAAGTGCCAGGCCTGGGCTCCTACGAGCAGTACTTC
CDR3: CASSQVPGLGSYEQYF

D: -
J: TRBJ1-3
size: few
V: TRBV28
DNA: TGTGCCAGCAGAGGGCAGGGTGGAAACACCATATATTTT
CDR3: CASRGQGGNTIYF

D: -
J: TRBJ2-3
size: -
V: TRBV29-1
DNA: TGCAGCGGGGGTCCTAGCCCTAGCACAGATACGCAGTATTTT
CDR3: CSGGPSPSTDTQYF